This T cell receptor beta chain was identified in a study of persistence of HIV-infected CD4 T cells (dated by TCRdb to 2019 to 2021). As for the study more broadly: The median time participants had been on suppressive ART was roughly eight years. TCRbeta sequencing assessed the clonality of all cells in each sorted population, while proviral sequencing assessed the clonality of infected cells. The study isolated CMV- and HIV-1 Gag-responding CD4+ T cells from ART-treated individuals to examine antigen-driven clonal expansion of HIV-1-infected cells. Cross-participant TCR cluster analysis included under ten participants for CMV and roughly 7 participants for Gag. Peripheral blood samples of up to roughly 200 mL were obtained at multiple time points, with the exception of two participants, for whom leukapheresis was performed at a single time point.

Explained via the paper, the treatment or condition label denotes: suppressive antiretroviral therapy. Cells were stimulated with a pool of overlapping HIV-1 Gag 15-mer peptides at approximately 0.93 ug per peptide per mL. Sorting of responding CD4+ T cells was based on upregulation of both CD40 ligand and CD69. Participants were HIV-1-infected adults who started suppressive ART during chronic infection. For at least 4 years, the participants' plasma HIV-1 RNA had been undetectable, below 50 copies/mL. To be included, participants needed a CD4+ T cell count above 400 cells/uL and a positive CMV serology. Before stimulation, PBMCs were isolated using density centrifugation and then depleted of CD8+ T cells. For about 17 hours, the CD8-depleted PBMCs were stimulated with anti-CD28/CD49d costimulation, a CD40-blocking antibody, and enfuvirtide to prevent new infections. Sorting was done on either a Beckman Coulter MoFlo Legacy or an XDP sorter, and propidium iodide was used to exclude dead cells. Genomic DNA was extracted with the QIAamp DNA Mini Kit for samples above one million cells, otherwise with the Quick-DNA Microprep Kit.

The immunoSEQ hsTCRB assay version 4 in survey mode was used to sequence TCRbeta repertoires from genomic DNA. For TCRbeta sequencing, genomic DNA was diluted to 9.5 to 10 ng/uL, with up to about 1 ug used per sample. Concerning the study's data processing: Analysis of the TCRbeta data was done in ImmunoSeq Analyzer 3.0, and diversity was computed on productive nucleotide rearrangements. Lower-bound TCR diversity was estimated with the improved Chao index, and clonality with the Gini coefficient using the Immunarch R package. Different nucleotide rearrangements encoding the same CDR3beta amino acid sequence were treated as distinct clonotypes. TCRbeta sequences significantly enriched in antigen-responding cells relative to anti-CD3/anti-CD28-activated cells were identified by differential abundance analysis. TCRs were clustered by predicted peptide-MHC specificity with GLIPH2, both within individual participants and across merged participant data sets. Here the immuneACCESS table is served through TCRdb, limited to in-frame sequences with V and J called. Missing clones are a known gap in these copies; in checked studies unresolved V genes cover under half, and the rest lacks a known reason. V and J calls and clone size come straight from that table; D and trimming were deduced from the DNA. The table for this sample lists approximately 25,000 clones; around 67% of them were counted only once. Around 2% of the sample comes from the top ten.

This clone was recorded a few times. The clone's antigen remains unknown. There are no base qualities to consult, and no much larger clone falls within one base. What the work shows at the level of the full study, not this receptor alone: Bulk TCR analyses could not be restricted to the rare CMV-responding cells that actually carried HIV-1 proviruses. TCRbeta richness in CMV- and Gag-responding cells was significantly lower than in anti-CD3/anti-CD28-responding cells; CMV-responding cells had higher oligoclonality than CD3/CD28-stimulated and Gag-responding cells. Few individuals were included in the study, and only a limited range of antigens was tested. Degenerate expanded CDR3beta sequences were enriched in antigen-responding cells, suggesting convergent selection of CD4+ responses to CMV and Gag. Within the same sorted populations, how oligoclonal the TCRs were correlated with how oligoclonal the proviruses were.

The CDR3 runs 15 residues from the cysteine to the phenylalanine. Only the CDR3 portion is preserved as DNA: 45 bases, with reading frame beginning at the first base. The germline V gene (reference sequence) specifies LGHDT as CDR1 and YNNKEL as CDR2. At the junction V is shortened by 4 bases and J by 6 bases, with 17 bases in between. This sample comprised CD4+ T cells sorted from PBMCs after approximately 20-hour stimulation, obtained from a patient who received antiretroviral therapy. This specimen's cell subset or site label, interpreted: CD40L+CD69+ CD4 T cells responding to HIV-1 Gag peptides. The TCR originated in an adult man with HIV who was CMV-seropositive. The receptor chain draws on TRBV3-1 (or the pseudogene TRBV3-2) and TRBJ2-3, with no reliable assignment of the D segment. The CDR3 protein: CASSPGPNAADTQYF. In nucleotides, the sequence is TGTGCCAGCAGCCCCGGGCCGAACGCAGCTGATACGCAGTATTTT.